The 12 T cell receptor beta chains reported below all come from one sample, sequenced in a study of cytomegalovirus exposure and HLA in healthy donors. The PCR made use of 60 Vbeta and 13 Jbeta primers. Libraries were prepared by immunoSEQ multiplex PCR; TCRdb keeps only in-frame clonotypes and omits some of them. The sample comprises 85,000 to 130,000 clones, around 82% of which are singletons, and 4% rests with the top ten. The sample consisted of PBMCs. Receptors originate from a woman between 45 and 65 years old in good health and CMV-seropositive.

The V call is TRBV29-1, the J call TRBJ2-7; 7 nucleotides match TRBD1. Trimming cost V 4 bases and J 3 bases; bases outside gene matches: 6. The CDR3 contains 13 residues. CDR1 is SQVTM and CDR2 is ANQGSEA in the germline V gene. The CDR3 nucleotides read TGCAGCGTTGGAGGGACAGACTTCTACGAGCAGTACTTC. This sequence encodes CSVGGTDFYEQYF.

The V gene is TRBV2, the J gene TRBJ1-1, with TRBD1 as a possible D gene (6 bases). The CDR3 loop spans 14 amino acids. V lost 4 bases and J 1 base, leaving 10 bases between the germline ends. Germline V gene lookup returns CDR1 SNHLY and CDR2 FYNNEI. CDR3 nucleotide sequence: TGTGCCAGCAGTGGGGAGGGGGGGAACACTGAAGCTTTCTTT. As protein: CASSGEGGNTEAFF.

The chain joins TRBV10-3 to TRBJ2-7; 9 bases match TRBD2. There are 17 residues in the CDR3. Germline values: CDR1 ENHRY, CDR2 SYGVKD. V shed 3 bases and J 4 bases; nucleotides not matched to a gene: 13. CDR3 bases: TGTGCCATCAGTGACCCCGAGTTGAGACTAGCGGTTTACGAGCAGTACTTC. Translated, it gives CAISDPELRLAVYEQYF.

J is TRBJ1-2 and V is TRBV7-8, with 10 bases aligning to TRBD1. The CDR3 spans 18 residues. Germline CDR1 SGHVS, CDR2 FQNEAQ. The junction had 12 bases not matched to a gene; V was cut back by 4 bases and J by 1 base. The CDR3 is CASSSPRQGAFVNYGYTF. The CDR3 nucleotides are TGTGCCAGCAGCTCCCCTCGACAGGGGGCCTTCGTTAACTATGGCTACACCTTC.

The table lists this clone with a few counts. The chain has TRBV11-2 and TRBJ2-1; TRBD2 agrees at 9 bases. Germline V gene data show CDR1 as SGHAT and CDR2 as FQNNGV. Losses at the gene ends were 5 bases for V and 3 bases for J; bases not matched to a gene: 8. The CDR3 sequence is 16 residues long. Here the CDR3 reads CASSQKSGGFYNEQFF. As DNA, the CDR3 is TGTGCCAGCAGCCAAAAAAGCGGGGGGTTCTACAATGAGCAGTTCTTC.

The rearrangement joins TRBV5-1 to TRBJ2-1, with a possible D match to TRBD2 (7 bases). Germline V gives CDR1 SGHRS, CDR2 YFSETQ. V was pared by 4 bases and J by 7 bases, with 18 bases between. The CDR3 extends over 15 amino acids. The CDR3 is CASSQRGGGQNEQFF. The CDR3 bases are TGCGCCAGCAGCCAACGAGGGGGGGGGCAGAATGAGCAGTTCTTC.

The V gene is TRBV4-1, the J gene TRBJ1-5; 10 bases are a match to TRBD1. The ends lost 3 bases at V and 8 bases at J; junction bases unmatched: 7. The CDR3 totals 15 residues. The germline gives CDR1 MGHRA, CDR2 YSYEKL. In nucleotides, the CDR3 is TGCGCCAGCAGCCACGGGACAGGGGCCCAGGAGCCCCAGCATTTT. It yields the protein CASSHGTGAQEPQHF.

This clone was detected a few times. The V call is TRBV7-9, the J call TRBJ1-2; the D gene is possibly TRBD1 (6 bases). The germline CDR1 and CDR2 sequences are SEHNR and FQNEAQ (reference sequence). The CDR3 is 15 residues long. V was shortened by 1 base and J by 4 bases, with 13 bases between the two germline ends. DNA of the CDR3: TGTGCCAGCAGCTTAGTTTTCAGGGGAGCCTATGGCTACACCTTC. Translation gives CASSLVFRGAYGYTF.

This chain links TRBV6-1 with TRBJ2-1, with D possibly being TRBD2 (7 bases). V lost 4 bases, J lost 6 bases, and 10 bases lay in between. The CDR3 covers 13 residues. CDR1 MNHNS and CDR2 SASEGT come from the germline V gene. CDR3 loop: CASSGRGLNEQFF. The CDR3 nucleotides read TGTGCCAGCAGTGGGCGGGGGCTCAATGAGCAGTTCTTC.

On this clone itself: Different DNA sequences within this sample yield the same CDR3. The genes are TRBV2 and TRBJ2-3; 7 nucleotides align to TRBD2. The J segment lost 3 bases and the V segment lost 3 bases, leaving 6 bases of the junction unmatched. CDR1 SNHLY and CDR2 FYNNEI come from the germline V gene. CDR3 length equals 15 residues. CDR3 DNA sequence: TGTGCCAGCAGTGACGCGGGAGTTGGTACAGATACGCAGTATTTT. This gives the protein CASSDAGVGTDTQYF.

The chain joins TRBV5-6 to TRBJ2-7; tentatively, D is TRBD1 (5 bases). V lost 4 bases to trimming and J lost 0 bases, with 14 bases between them. CDR3 length: 15 amino acids. Looked up from germline, CDR1 is SGHDT and CDR2 is YYEEEE. The CDR3 loop is CASSALSGISYEQYF. As DNA, the CDR3 is TGTGCCAGCAGCGCCCTATCAGGGATCTCCTACGAGCAGTACTTC.

This clone appeared a few times. The V call is TRBV2, the J call TRBJ2-3; 7 nucleotides agree with TRBD2. Germline loops: CDR1 SNHLY, CDR2 FYNNEI. V dropped 4 bases and J dropped 3; count of bases not matched to a gene: 10. This CDR3 is built from 16 residues. The CDR3, as DNA: TGTGCCAGCAGTGGAGGTAGTGGCGGGGGAACAGATACGCAGTATTTT. This sequence encodes CASSGGSGGGTDTQYF.